This passage covers 23 T cell receptor beta chains from one sample sequenced in a study of blood T cell repertoires in COVID-19. The method was immunoSEQ multiplex PCR; TCRdb's version includes in-frame clones alone and lacks a portion of them. Of tens of thousands of clones in the sample, 70% to 85% were seen once. Sequenced input: peripheral blood. The receptors stem from a human donor in a cohort sampled during active COVID-19.

V is TRBV5-6 and J is TRBJ1-3; D remains ambiguous. V gave up 4 bases and J gave up 1 base, with 18 bases separating them. This CDR3 region has 17 residues. Germline V CDR1 and CDR2: SGHDT, YYEEEE. The CDR3 region is CASSVRIRSGSGNTIYF. Here the CDR3 DNA reads TGTGCCAGCAGCGTGAGGATCCGGAGCGGATCTGGAAACACCATATATTTT.

The V and J genes are TRBV7-2 and TRBJ1-4, with unresolved D. Germline V gives CDR1 SGHTA, CDR2 FQGNSA. This CDR3 spans 12 amino acids. Trimming left V 3 bases short and J 7 bases short, with 6 bases between. As DNA, the CDR3 is TGTGCCAGCAGCTTCTCCGGTGAAAAACTGTTTTTT. Translated: CASSFSGEKLFF.

The genes are TRBV7-9 and TRBJ2-2; D is ambiguous. CDR3 length: 12 residues. Germline V gene sequence: CDR1 SEHNR, CDR2 FQNEAQ (reference sequence). V was cut by 8 bases and J by 4 bases, with 8 bases left in between. The CDR3 protein is CASSWATGELFF. The CDR3 bases are TGTGCCAGCTCTTGGGCCACCGGGGAGCTGTTTTTT.

The chain links TRBV19 to TRBJ2-1; 7 bases line up with TRBD2. The germline gives CDR1 LNHDA, CDR2 SQIVND (reference sequence). This CDR3 has 15 amino acids. V shed 5 bases, J shed 9 bases, and the junction held 13 bases outside the gene matches. This chain's CDR3 is CASSGLGLSSGEQFF. DNA for the CDR3: TGTGCCAGTAGTGGACTAGGGCTTAGTTCCGGTGAGCAGTTCTTC.

This clone was observed a handful of times. The gene calls are TRBV7-2 and TRBJ1-5; no firm D call. Germline V gene lookup returns CDR1 SGHTA and CDR2 FQGNSA. V was clipped by 3 bases and J by 5 bases, with 8 bases between them. The CDR3 runs to 13 residues. CDR3 loop: CASSLSRHQPQHF. The CDR3 DNA reads TGTGCCAGCAGCTTGTCGAGGCATCAGCCCCAGCATTTT. Filled out from reference TRBV7-2 and TRBJ1-5, the complete variable domain reads GAGVSQSPSNKVTEKGKDVELRCDPISGHTALYWYRQSLGQGLEFLIYFQGNSAPDKSGLPSDRFSAERTGGSVSTLTIQRTQQEDSAVYLCASSLSRHQPQHFGDGTRLSIL.

The rearrangement joins TRBV6-4 to TRBJ2-1; D gene ambiguous. V was pared by 0 bases and J by 9 bases, with 18 bases between. There are 16 residues in the CDR3. Germline lookup yields CDR1 MRHNA and CDR2 SNTAGT. The CDR3 protein is CASSDSSSSFDGEQFF. The CDR3 nucleotides read TGTGCCAGCAGTGACTCGAGCTCTAGTTTCGACGGTGAGCAGTTCTTC.

The J gene is TRBJ2-7, the V gene TRBV2; no firm D call. The CDR3 sequence is 15 residues long. Germline CDR1 is SNHLY and CDR2 is FYNNEI. The V and J ends lost 1 base and 5 bases respectively, with 15 bases between them. In DNA form, the CDR3 reads TGTGCCAGCAGTGAAGAGAAAAGGCTTGGAGACGAGCAGTACTTC. The encoded protein is CASSEEKRLGDEQYF.

V and J are TRBV10-3 and TRBJ1-3, with D perhaps TRBD1 (6 bases). V lost 0 bases, J lost 0 bases, and 12 bases lay in between. CDR3 length: 17 amino acids. CDR1 and CDR2 (germline): ENHRY, SYGVKD. This CDR3 reads CAISESIGQSSGNTIYF. The CDR3 DNA follows: TGTGCCATCAGTGAGTCGATAGGACAGAGCTCTGGAAACACCATATATTTT.

V and J are TRBV4-3 and TRBJ2-1; 7 positions match TRBD2. Germline CDR1 and CDR2: LGHNA and YSLEER. The trim removed 4 bases at V and 3 bases at J, leaving 9 bases unmatched. The CDR3 has 16 amino acids. CDR3 in amino acids: CASSPQGSGNYNEQFF. CDR3 bases: TGCGCCAGCAGCCCCCAAGGGAGCGGGAACTACAATGAGCAGTTCTTC.

The V call is TRBV11-2, the J call TRBJ2-5; possibly TRBD2 for D (5 bases). V was clipped by 1 base and J by 9 bases, with 12 bases between them. CDR1 and CDR2 (germline): SGHAT, FQNNGV. CDR3 length equals 13 residues. The DNA for the CDR3 is TGTGCCAGCAGCTTAGGCTTAACTAGTTCCCAGTACTTC. As protein: CASSLGLTSSQYF.

This chain uses TRBV7-2 with TRBJ1-1; no definite D call. Germline CDR1 reads SGHTA; CDR2 reads FQGNSA. V lost 10 bases and J lost 1, with 13 bases in between. CDR3 size: 13 residues. The CDR3 DNA follows: TGTGCCACCGGACTGGGCCCGAACACTGAAGCTTTCTTT. Amino acid sequence: CATGLGPNTEAFF.

The chain uses TRBV28 and TRBJ1-6; D unclear. The V and J ends lost 4 bases and 10 bases respectively, with 17 bases between them. The CDR3 length is 15 residues. From germline, CDR1 is MDHEN and CDR2 SYDVKM. The CDR3 nucleotides read TGTGCCAGCAGTTGGCGGGCCCCTCCGGGCTCACCCCTCCACTTT. It translates to CASSWRAPPGSPLHF.

This clone occurred a few times. The chain has TRBV7-9 and TRBJ2-1, with 11 bases aligning to TRBD2. This CDR3 is built from 18 residues. Germline-derived CDR1 and CDR2 are SEHNR and FQNEAQ (reference sequence). The junction had 14 bases not matched to a gene; V was cut back by 6 bases and J by 4 bases. DNA of the CDR3: TGTGCCAGCAGTCCGATTGGTAGCGGGAGGGAGAATTACAATGAGCAGTTCTTC. Encoded protein: CASSPIGSGRENYNEQFF. The full variable domain, its missing parts supplied by reference TRBV7-9 and TRBJ2-1, is DTGVSQNPRHKITKRGQNVTFRCDPISEHNRLYWYRQTLGQGPEFLTYFQNEAQLEKSRLLSDRFSAERPKGSFSTLEIQRTEQGDSAMYLCASSPIGSGRENYNEQFFGPGTRLTVL.

The chain links TRBV18 to TRBJ1-1; D unclear. The CDR3 spans 15 residues. V was shortened by 3 bases and J by 4 bases, with 15 bases between the two germline ends. The germline V gene has CDR1 KGHSH and CDR2 LQKENI. The CDR3 here is CASSPYEKGGTEAFF. DNA of the CDR3: TGTGCCAGCTCACCTTACGAAAAGGGAGGCACTGAAGCTTTCTTT.

The V gene is TRBV10-3, the J gene TRBJ2-7, with D possibly TRBD2 on 5 matching bases. The CDR3 spans 14 residues. V gave up 3 bases and J gave up 4 bases, with 13 bases separating them. Germline CDR1 is ENHRY and CDR2 is SYGVKD. As DNA, the CDR3 is TGTGCCATCAGTGATCCAAGCCGGACTTACGAGCAGTACTTC. It translates to CAISDPSRTYEQYF.

The rearrangement uses TRBV6-4 and TRBJ2-2, with no clear D. The CDR3 covers 13 residues. Per germline, CDR1 MRHNA and CDR2 SNTAGT. V gave up 5 bases and J gave up 5 bases, with 9 bases separating them. The DNA for the CDR3 is TGTGCCAGCAGTCATGACTCAACCGGGGAGCTGTTTTTT. It yields the protein CASSHDSTGELFF.

Concerning this clone: A much larger clone differs from this one at a single base, so this may be a read error. The chain joins TRBV12-3 or TRBV12-4 to TRBJ1-1; D is ambiguous. This CDR3 is 13 amino acids long. CDR3 sequence reads: CASKGMGVTEVFF. The CDR3, as DNA: TGTGCCAGCAAAGGGATGGGAGTAACTGAAGTTTTCTTT.

The count of this clone is one. This chain connects TRBV7-8 to TRBJ2-5, with TRBD1 as a possible D gene (5 bases). Per germline, CDR1 SGHVS and CDR2 FQNEAQ. CDR3 length: 16 amino acids. Between the trimmed V and J ends, which lost 5 bases and 5 bases, there was a span of 21 bases. CDR3 residues: CASSPTGMSGQETQYF. CDR3 in DNA: TGTGCCAGCAGCCCAACCGGCATGTCAGGGCAGGAGACCCAGTACTTC.

The chain couples TRBV7-2 to TRBJ2-1, with TRBD2 matching 8 bases. Looked up from germline, CDR1 is SGHTA and CDR2 is FQGNSA. V was pared by 5 bases and J by 6 bases, with 12 bases of the junction left unmatched. This CDR3 is 16 amino acids long. This chain's CDR3 is CASSLNSGKKGNEQFF. The DNA of the CDR3 is TGTGCCAGCAGCCTGAATAGCGGGAAAAAGGGCAATGAGCAGTTCTTC.

The V gene is TRBV25-1, the J gene TRBJ2-1; 14 nucleotides match TRBD2. The trim removed 6 bases at V and 0 bases at J, leaving 7 bases unmatched. CDR3 length: 18 residues. CDR1 and CDR2 from the germline V gene are MGHDK and SYGVNS. CDR3 in amino acids: CASSPTSGRGSSYNEQFF. CDR3 coding DNA: TGTGCCAGCAGCCCGACTAGCGGGAGGGGGAGCTCCTACAATGAGCAGTTCTTC.

This chain uses TRBV7-2 with TRBJ2-1, with D possibly being TRBD2 (5 bases). V dropped 1 base and J dropped 7 bases, with 14 bases sitting between them. Germline CDR1 reads SGHTA; CDR2 reads FQGNSA. CDR3 length: 15 amino acids. Here the CDR3 reads CASSLVDLTGNEQFF. CDR3 DNA sequence: TGTGCCAGCAGCTTAGTGGACTTAACCGGAAATGAGCAGTTCTTC.

This clone was detected only once. The V gene is TRBV14, the J gene TRBJ1-3; 7 positions agree with TRBD1. Germline V gives CDR1 SGHDN, CDR2 FVKESK. V shed 4 bases, J shed 0 bases, and the junction held 6 bases outside the gene matches. This CDR3 is 16 amino acids long. The CDR3 DNA follows: TGTGCCAGCAGCCGGGGGACAGCCCCCTCTGGAAACACCATATATTTT. Translation: CASSRGTAPSGNTIYF.

The rearrangement links TRBV10-2 to TRBJ2-3; a weak D match, TRBD2 (5 bases). The germline CDR1 and CDR2 sequences are WSHSY and SAAADI. V shed 3 bases and J shed 1 base, with 8 bases lying between them. This CDR3 comprises 14 residues. CDR3 region: CASSDLAGTDTQYF. The CDR3 DNA is TGCGCCAGCAGTGACCTAGCCGGCACAGATACGCAGTATTTT.